This T cell receptor beta chain was identified during a study of blood T cell repertoires in COVID-19 (dated by TCRdb to the early 2020s). As for the study more broadly: Collaborator samples came from the United States, Italy and Spain and covered acute and convalescent phases of COVID-19. The material from the prospective study consisted of cDNA or gDNA derived from T cells, B-cell-depleted T cells, or PBMCs. The dataset comprised deeply sampled blood TCRbeta repertoires from subjects exposed to, actively infected with, or recovered from COVID-19. A freely available public database, intended as a resource for researchers studying the immune response to SARS-CoV-2, is where the repertoires were released. The samples were drawn from two sources: the first 160 participants of the ongoing ImmuneRACE study, and 1,254 subjects contributed by 6 global collaborators. Sample metadata almost always included a de-identified subject ID, COVID-19 status, age in years and sex. Where available, HLA class I and class II types were obtained from metadata supplied by the sample provider rather than from assay-based typing. Results and caveats for the whole study, not just this receptor: The amount of clinical and demographic metadata varied by source and participant and was provided uncurated.

Worth noting for this clone: Its antigen has not been determined. Per-base quality was not reported, and no clone a single base away is much larger than it.

TCRbeta CDR3 regions were amplified from genomic DNA by means of the immunoSEQ Assay, a bias-controlled multiplex PCR. Under the source paper's analysis protocol: The number of nucleated cells in each sample was estimated by amplification of reference gene primers within the assay. Sequence reads were collapsed and filtered to measure the absolute abundance of every unique TCRbeta CDR3 rearrangement. For each sample, productive Simpson clonality was calculated as the square root of Simpson's diversity index across productive rearrangements. As stored in TCRdb, this immuneACCESS dataset retains in-frame rearrangements with V and J assigned. A fraction of the clones does not appear; measured against another copy, unresolved V genes explain less than half of the discrepancy, and the remainder lacks a known reason. D and trimming come from the DNA, and the V and J calls and clone size come from that table. For this sample there are 120,000 to 150,000 clones; 85% to 90% appear just once. The ten most abundant clones make up 9.5% to 12% of the sample.

The germline V gene sets CDR1 to SQVTM and CDR2 to ANQGSEA. V and J lose 7 bases and 3 bases, and a span of 10 bases separates them. Including the terminal cysteine and phenylalanine, the CDR3 comprises 12 residues. The only DNA kept is the CDR3, 36 bases in frame from the first base. Each collaborating institution followed its own protocols to collect whole blood in K2EDTA tubes. For TCRbeta analysis, collaborator samples were shipped as frozen whole blood, as isolated PBMCs, or as DNA extracted from either sample type. Input material: peripheral blood. The V gene is TRBV29-1 and the J gene is TRBJ1-5; TRBD1 is perhaps the D gene, given 6 matching bases. This clonotype originated in an elderly woman with acute or convalescent COVID-19. Here is the DNA: TGCAGCGCCGGACAGTCCAATCAGCCCCAGCATTTT. This is translated as CSAGQSNQPQHF.